These 15 T cell receptor beta chains were all obtained from the same sample, sequenced in a study of patients and donors after allogeneic stem cell transplantation. TCRdb fed the RT-PCR reads into MiXCR, producing one record per CDR3 protein. The sample gives tens of thousands of distinct CDR3 sequences, around 40% of which show up once; about 80% is in the top ten. Sequencing used blood, either unsorted or a sorted T cell fraction (not recorded which). These receptors all come from a human donor who was either an allogeneic HSCT recipient or a stem cell or donor lymphocyte infusion donor (not recorded which). It is not recorded whose cells these are; they may come from a transplant donor.

The gene calls are TRBV11-2 and TRBJ2-4; a weak D match, TRBD2 (6 bases). The CDR3 runs to 17 residues. Trimming left V 4 bases short and J 0 bases short, with 16 bases between. Germline values: CDR1 SGHAT, CDR2 FQNNGV. CDR3: CASSSYGTSLAKNIQYF. CDR3 coding DNA: TGTGCCAGCAGCTCATATGGGACTTCCTTAGCCAAAAACATTCAGTACTTC.

This clonotype turned up a few times. The J gene is TRBJ2-3, the V gene TRBV7-6; 8 positions match TRBD2. The J segment lost 5 bases and the V segment lost 2 bases, leaving 6 bases of the junction unmatched. Looked up from germline, CDR1 is SGHVS and CDR2 is FNYEAQ. This CDR3 has 15 residues. CDR3 coding DNA: TGTGCCAGCAGCTTACGCGGGACTAGTTTAGATACGCAGTATTTT. This encodes CASSLRGTSLDTQYF.

This clonotype appeared a single time. This chain links TRBV7-2 with TRBJ1-2, with D perhaps TRBD1 (6 bases). Germline CDR1 SGHTA, CDR2 FQGNSA. This CDR3 has 15 residues. V lost 2 bases, J lost 4 bases, and 14 bases lay in between. CDR3 sequence: CASSLSYRDGYGYTF. Written as DNA, the CDR3 is TGTGCCAGCAGCTTATCCTACAGGGATGGCTATGGCTACACCTTC.

This chain uses TRBV18 with TRBJ1-1; perhaps TRBD1 as D (5 bases). Germline CDR1 is KGHSH and CDR2 is LQKENI. CDR3 length: 13 amino acids. V was shortened by 3 bases and J by 1 base, with 6 bases between the two germline ends. As DNA, the CDR3 is TGTGCCAGCTCACCCCAGGGGAACACTGAAGCTTTCTTT. This translates into CASSPQGNTEAFF.

In its sample, this clonotype was seen a few times. This chain links TRBV29-1 with TRBJ2-3; D unclear. The germline V gene has CDR1 SQVTM and CDR2 ANQGSEA. The CDR3 consists of 11 residues. V was clipped by 7 bases and J by 5 bases, with 10 bases between them. The CDR3 reads CSAQVGDTQYF. The CDR3 DNA reads as TGCAGCGCCCAGGTGGGAGATACGCAGTATTTT.

This clonotype has a single count. The chain couples TRBV14 to TRBJ2-7, with D perhaps matching TRBD1 or TRBD2 (5 bases each). The CDR3 extends over 14 amino acids. V was cut by 3 bases and J by 2 bases, with 11 bases left in between. Germline lookup yields CDR1 SGHDN and CDR2 FVKESK. The CDR3: CASSHGTTPYEQYF. The CDR3 nucleotides are TGTGCCAGCAGCCATGGGACGACTCCCTACGAGCAGTACTTC.

This clonotype was seen ten or more times. The chain recombines TRBV29-1 with TRBJ1-2; possibly TRBD1 for D (6 bases). Germline assignment: CDR1 SQVTM and CDR2 ANQGSEA. With 6 bases removed from V and 8 bases from J, the gap between germline ends came to 13 bases. This CDR3 region has 11 residues. CDR3 residues: CSVLTGSGYTF. DNA of the CDR3: TGCAGCGTACTTACAGGGAGCGGCTACACCTTC.

This clonotype was observed a handful of times. The V gene is TRBV4-3, the J gene TRBJ1-1; D is unresolved. V shed 4 bases and J shed 3 bases, with 9 bases lying between them. CDR1 is LGHNA and CDR2 is YSLEER in the germline V gene. This CDR3 has 13 amino acids. The CDR3 DNA sequence: TGCGCCAGCAGCCCCTACGAGGACACTGAAGCTTTCTTT. It encodes CASSPYEDTEAFF.

J is TRBJ1-6 and V is TRBV12-3 or TRBV12-4, with 7 nucleotides matching TRBD1. This CDR3 spans 16 amino acids. V lost 5 bases to trimming and J lost 8 bases; unmatched junction nucleotides: 12. CDR3 region: CASSPRGQTMDSPLHF. CDR3 DNA: TGTGCCAGCAGTCCACGGGGACAGACTATGGATTCACCCCTCCACTTT.

The V gene is TRBV4-1, the J gene TRBJ2-2; D uncertain. V lost 6 bases to trimming and J lost 1 base, with 6 bases between them. This CDR3 region has 13 residues. Germline loops: CDR1 MGHRA, CDR2 YSYEKL. The CDR3: CASSHENTGELFF. The DNA for the CDR3 is TGCGCCAGCAGTCACGAGAACACCGGGGAGCTGTTTTTT.

V gene TRBV12-3 or TRBV12-4 combines with J gene TRBJ2-5, with 10 bases fitting TRBD2. This CDR3 contains 18 residues. V lost 5 bases and J lost 5; bases outside the gene matches: 17. CDR3 sequence (DNA): TGTGCCAGCAGTCTCGGAACACAAGGACTAGCGGCTGGGGAGACCCAGTACTTC. Residues: CASSLGTQGLAAGETQYF.

The CDR3 coding sequence is TGTGCCAGCAGCCAGGTCATATATAGCAATCAGCCCCAGCATTTT. Translation gives CASSQVIYSNQPQHF. The chain carries TRBV5-5 and TRBJ1-5, with D unclear. The CDR3 contains 15 residues. V lost 4 bases and J lost 0, with 11 bases in between. Germline lookup yields CDR1 SGHKS and CDR2 YYEKEE (reference sequence).

The chain is built from TRBV5-6 and TRBJ2-3; 11 nucleotides agree with TRBD2. Trimming at V came to 2 bases and at J to 3 bases, leaving 5 bases not matched to a gene. The CDR3 is 16 amino acids. Germline loops: CDR1 SGHDT, CDR2 YYEEEE. CDR3 sequence reads: CASSFAGTSGTDTQYF. CDR3 coding DNA: TGTGCCAGCAGCTTTGCCGGGACTAGCGGAACAGATACGCAGTATTTT.

The chain has TRBV7-2 and TRBJ1-2, with no clear D. Between the trimmed V and J ends, which lost 0 bases and 7 bases, there was a span of 9 bases. The germline V gene has CDR1 SGHTA and CDR2 FQGNSA. The CDR3 length is 13 residues. The CDR3 region has the DNA TGTGCCAGCAGCTTAGCGCAGGCGGTTGGCTACACCTTC. This sequence encodes CASSLAQAVGYTF.

The chain joins TRBV27 to TRBJ2-1; D unclear. The CDR3 covers 17 residues. Germline V gene data show CDR1 as MNHEY and CDR2 as SMNVEV (reference sequence). Between the trimmed V and J ends, which lost 2 bases and 0 bases, there was a span of 14 bases. The CDR3 protein is CASSLHRQVSSYNEQFF. The CDR3 nucleotides are TGTGCCAGCAGTTTACATCGTCAGGTCAGCTCCTACAATGAGCAGTTCTTC.